Described below is a single TCR beta chain sequence and its context. Its specificity is not known. TCRdb keeps only in-frame clones here, not all; method: immunoSEQ multiplex PCR. The repertoire consists of some 110,000 clones, with less than 90% occurring once and the leading ten covering roughly 2%. These data are taken from a study of cytomegalovirus exposure and HLA in healthy donors. The CDR3 loop spans 15 amino acids. The ends were cut back, 2 bases at V and 6 bases at J, with 16 bases in the middle. CDR1 and CDR2 from the germline V gene are SGHAT and FQNNGV. Findings and caveats of the study: Cytomegalovirus status, reportedly, was diagnosed with high specificity and sensitivity by the classifier. Researchers catalogued about 160 TCR beta chains as cytomegalovirus-associated. The majority of TCR sequences were rare, yet some public TCRs appeared in many donors. The tendency of first-cohort TCR clusters to co-occur in the 120 or so validation repertoires was identified by a subsequent analysis.

The specimen was PBMCs. This TCR was sampled from a woman aged 18-30 years in good health and CMV-seropositive. V gene TRBV11-2 combines with J gene TRBJ1-2; D ambiguous. The CDR3 here is CASSLQARPGNGYTF. The CDR3 bases are TGTGCCAGCAGCTTACAGGCTCGGCCAGGTAATGGCTACACCTTC.